This TCR beta chain originates from a study of blood T cells in healthy people across ages. As concerns this clonotype: Its target is unknown.

Points from the study as a whole: Diversity was higher, and naive CD4+ cells more numerous, in long-lived donors than in aged donors.

A sample-barcoded 5' primer and a J-beta primer mix were used in a second PCR of roughly 6 to 11 cycles. TCRdb processed the 5' RACE reads anew with MiXCR; each CDR3 protein has one entry. The data show roughly 1,500,000 distinct CDR3 sequences, roughly a third seen once. Material: blood. This TCR was recovered from a woman aged 30 to 39 in good health.

The CDR3 reads CASSSEGWAIRSPLHF. The CDR3 nucleotides are TGTGCCAGCAGTTCCGAGGGTTGGGCGATCCGCTCACCCCTCCACTTT. The chain links TRBV27 to TRBJ1-6; the D is unclear. Germline CDR1 reads MNHEY; CDR2 reads SMNVEV (reference sequence). V lost 4 bases to trimming and J lost 10 bases, with 20 bases between them. The CDR3 loop spans 16 amino acids.